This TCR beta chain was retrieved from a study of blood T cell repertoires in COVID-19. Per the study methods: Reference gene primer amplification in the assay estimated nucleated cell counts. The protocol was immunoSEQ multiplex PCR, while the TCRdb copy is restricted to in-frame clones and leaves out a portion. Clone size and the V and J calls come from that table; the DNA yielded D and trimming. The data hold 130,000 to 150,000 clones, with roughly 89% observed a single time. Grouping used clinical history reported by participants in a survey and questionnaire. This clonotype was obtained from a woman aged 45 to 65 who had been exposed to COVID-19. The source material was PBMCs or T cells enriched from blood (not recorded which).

The CDR3 here is CSVAGRGGETQYF. The CDR3 DNA reads as TGCAGCGTAGCAGGCAGGGGCGGCGAGACCCAGTACTTC. The V gene is TRBV29-1, the J gene TRBJ2-5; tentatively, D is TRBD1 (6 bases). CDR1 and CDR2 (germline): SQVTM, ANQGSEA. The CDR3 sequence is 13 residues long. Trimming took off 6 bases at V and 5 bases at J, with 16 bases between the two ends.